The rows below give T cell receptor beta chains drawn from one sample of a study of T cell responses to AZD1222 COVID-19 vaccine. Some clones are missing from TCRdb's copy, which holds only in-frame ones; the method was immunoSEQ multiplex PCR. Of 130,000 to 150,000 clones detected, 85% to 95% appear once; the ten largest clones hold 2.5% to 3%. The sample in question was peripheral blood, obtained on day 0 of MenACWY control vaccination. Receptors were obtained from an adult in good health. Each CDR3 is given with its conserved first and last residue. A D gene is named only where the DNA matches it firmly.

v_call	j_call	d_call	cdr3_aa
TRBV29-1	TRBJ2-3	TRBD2	CSALLLAGALDTQYF
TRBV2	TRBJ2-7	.	CASSDSWNSYEQYF
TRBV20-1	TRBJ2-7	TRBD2	CSASTGGVYEQYF
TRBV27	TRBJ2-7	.	CASSLGAGRYEQYF
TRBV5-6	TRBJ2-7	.	CASSLVGYRGSYEQYF
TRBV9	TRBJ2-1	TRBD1	CASSAGGTGVNEQFF
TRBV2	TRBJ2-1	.	CASSAGPLPGNEQFF
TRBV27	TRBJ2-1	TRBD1	CASSDRGSYNEQFF
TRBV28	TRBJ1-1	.	CASSQLNGPEAFF
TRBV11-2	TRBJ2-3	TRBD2	CATQRGRGAGGPEDTQYF
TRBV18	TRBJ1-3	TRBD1	CASSPRVGTGLLGNTIYF
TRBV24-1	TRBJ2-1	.	CAVGRNEQFF
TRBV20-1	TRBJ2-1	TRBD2	CSASNALAGGHSYNEQFF
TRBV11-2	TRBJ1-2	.	CASSFGGLWGYTF
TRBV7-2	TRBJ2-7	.	CASSLPNYEQYF
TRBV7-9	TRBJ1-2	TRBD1	CASSPTGGTGYTF
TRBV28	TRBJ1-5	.	CASSSRDWSSNQPQHF
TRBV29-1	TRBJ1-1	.	CSALGRDYTEAFF